Listed below are T cell receptor beta chains from one sample, sequenced in a study of cytomegalovirus exposure and HLA in healthy donors. TCRdb keeps only in-frame clones here, not all; method: immunoSEQ multiplex PCR. There are around 160,000 clones in the sample; roughly 80% occur only once, and about 7.6% lies in the top ten. Sequencing used PBMCs. These receptors all stem from a woman in her 40s in good health and CMV-seropositive. CDR3s include the opening cysteine and the closing phenylalanine or tryptophan. A D gene is named only where the DNA matches it firmly. Some rows mark clone size as missing; the rest say once, few, many or name a class of expanded clone.

d_gene | abundance | j_gene | v_gene | CDR3aa | CDR3nt
NA | NA | TRBJ2-7 | TRBV30 | CAWSVGLRYYEQYF | TGTGCCTGGAGTGTAGGCCTAAGATACTACGAGCAGTACTTC
TRBD1 | once | TRBJ1-2 | TRBV7-2 | CASSPGTARIYTF | TGTGCCAGCAGCCCCGGGACAGCCAGAATCTACACCTTC
NA | NA | TRBJ1-1 | TRBV10-2 | CASRDNNLNTEAFF | TGCGCCAGCAGAGACAACAACCTGAACACTGAAGCTTTCTTT
NA | once | TRBJ2-3 | TRBV19 | CASSIQGGNADTQYF | TGTGCCAGTAGTATCCAGGGGGGTAACGCAGATACGCAGTATTTT
TRBD2 | NA | TRBJ2-3 | TRBV5-4 | CASSLRVGRASTDTQYF | TGTGCCAGCAGCTTGCGGGTCGGGAGGGCAAGCACAGATACGCAGTATTTT
NA | NA | TRBJ2-5 | TRBV5-4 | CASRDGGTPEETQYF | TGTGCCAGCCGTGACGGGGGGACACCCGAAGAGACCCAGTACTTC
NA | once | TRBJ1-2 | TRBV15 | CATSRERRPGYTF | TGTGCCACCAGCAGAGAACGGAGACCGGGCTACACCTTC
NA | NA | TRBJ1-3 | TRBV12-5 | CASGLVKTEVPGNTIYF | TGTGCTAGTGGTTTGGTAAAAACCGAGGTGCCTGGAAACACCATATATTTT
NA | NA | TRBJ1-1 | TRBV10-2 | CASRTGFGNTEAFF | TGCGCCAGCAGAACGGGATTTGGGAACACTGAAGCTTTCTTT
TRBD2 | NA | TRBJ2-7 | TRBV30 | CAWNREGSYEQYF | TGTGCCTGGAACCGGGAGGGCTCCTACGAGCAGTACTTC
TRBD1 | NA | TRBJ1-2 | TRBV29-1 | CSVEDGQGYNGYTF | TGCAGCGTTGAAGATGGACAGGGGTACAATGGCTACACCTTC
NA | NA | TRBJ2-2 | TRBV21-1 | CASSKGAVGLENTGELFF | TGTGCCAGCAGCAAAGGAGCCGTCGGACTAGAGAACACCGGGGAGCTGTTTTTT
NA | few | TRBJ2-7 | TRBV11-3 | CASNRGPSSYEQYF | TGTGCCAGCAACCGAGGTCCCAGCTCCTACGAGCAGTACTTC
NA | NA | TRBJ2-7 | TRBV5-1 | CASSLFDREKQYF | TGCGCCAGCAGCTTGTTCGATCGGGAGAAGCAGTACTTC
NA | NA | TRBJ1-6 | TRBV30 | CAWATRAGSPLHF | TGTGCCTGGGCCACCAGGGCTGGATCACCCCTCCACTTT
NA | NA | TRBJ1-5 | TRBV28 | CASSLVASIQPQHF | TGTGCCAGCAGTTTGGTAGCGTCTATTCAGCCCCAGCATTTT
NA | NA | TRBJ2-3 | TRBV6-5 | CASSYSPYPDTQYF | TGTGCCAGCAGTTACTCGCCCTACCCAGATACGCAGTATTTT
TRBD1 | NA | TRBJ2-7 | TRBV6-6 | CASSYGTGPYEQYF | TGTGCCAGCAGTTACGGGACAGGGCCCTACGAGCAGTACTTC
TRBD1 | NA | TRBJ1-6 | TRBV6-5 | CASSYARQGGSPLHF | TGTGCCAGCAGCTATGCCAGGCAGGGGGGCTCACCCCTCCACTTT
TRBD2 | NA | TRBJ2-1 | TRBV7-3 | CASSLQRGRNEQFF | TGTGCCAGCAGCTTACAGCGGGGGAGGAATGAGCAGTTCTTC
NA | NA | TRBJ2-5 | TRBV6-6 | CASSPHGETQYF | TGTGCCAGCAGTCCCCACGGTGAGACCCAGTACTTC
NA | NA | TRBJ1-5 | TRBV7-9 | CASSSDLSNQLQHF | TGTGCCAGCAGCTCAGACCTTAGCAATCAGCTCCAGCATTTT
NA | NA | TRBJ1-3 | TRBV28 | CASSLGGNGNTIYF | TGTGCCAGCAGTTTGGGGGGGAATGGAAACACCATATATTTT
NA | NA | TRBJ2-7 | TRBV7-2 | CASSSGLLNEQYF | TGTGCCAGCAGCTCGGGACTGCTCAACGAGCAGTACTTC
TRBD1 | NA | TRBJ2-1 | TRBV4-1 | CASSRPGDSPYNEQFF | TGCGCCAGCAGCCGACCAGGGGACAGTCCCTACAATGAGCAGTTCTTC
TRBD2 | NA | TRBJ2-7 | TRBV27 | CASSLETSGRRYEQYF | TGTGCCAGCAGCCTTGAGACTAGCGGGAGACGGTACGAGCAGTACTTC